This passage covers 23 T cell receptor beta chains from one sample sequenced in a study of T-cell memory formation after mild COVID-19. One entry per CDR3 protein, called by TCRdb with MiXCR from the 5' RACE reads. This table has fewer than 350,000 distinct CDR3 sequences, 14% appearing once. The specimen was PBMCs or a T cell subset sorted from them (not recorded which). These receptors all come from a man in his late teens or twenties who had mild COVID-19 (a few samples of this study predate the infection). Cell type and time point are not known.

The chain employs TRBV6-1 and TRBJ2-5, with 7 bases aligning to TRBD1. Trimming removed 5 bases from V and 0 bases from J; junction bases left unmatched: 6. Germline lookup yields CDR1 MNHNS and CDR2 SASEGT. The CDR3 contains 15 residues. The CDR3 DNA follows: TGTGCCAGCAGTTTAAATCAGGGGGACCAAGAGACCCAGTACTTC. Amino acid sequence: CASSLNQGDQETQYF.

This clonotype was found many times. The J gene is TRBJ1-3, the V gene TRBV11-2, with no clear D. Germline assignment: CDR1 SGHAT and CDR2 FQNNGV. V lost 4 bases to trimming and J lost 10 bases, with 8 bases between them. There are 11 residues in the CDR3. CDR3 nucleotide sequence: TGTGCCAGCAGCTCGGTGACAACCATATATTTT. Its translation: CASSSVTTIYF.

The V gene is TRBV5-1, the J gene TRBJ1-2; tentatively, D is TRBD1 (6 bases). Deletions cut 4 bases from V and 0 bases from J, with 16 bases between. The CDR3 length is 16 residues. Germline V gene sequence: CDR1 SGHRS, CDR2 YFSETQ. CDR3 DNA: TGCGCCAGCAGCGAGTCCGGGACATATACTAACTATGGCTACACCTTC. This gives the protein CASSESGTYTNYGYTF.

V gene TRBV13 combines with J gene TRBJ2-7; TRBD1 aligns across 7 bases. CDR1 and CDR2 from the germline V gene are PRHDT and FYEKMQ (reference sequence). The CDR3 length is 12 residues. Trimming took 5 bases from V and 5 from J; bases not matched to a gene: 3. Here the CDR3 DNA reads TGTGCCAGCAGCGAACAGGGGCACGAGCAGTACTTC. It specifies CASSEQGHEQYF.

The sample holds a few counts of this clonotype. The chain couples TRBV9 to TRBJ2-5, with unresolved D. This CDR3 comprises 14 residues. Germline CDR1 is SGDLS and CDR2 is YYNGEE. V dropped 5 bases and J dropped 2 bases, with 13 bases sitting between them. CDR3 residues: CASSPTWSQETQYF. The CDR3 DNA is TGTGCCAGCAGTCCGACGTGGTCACAAGAGACCCAGTACTTC. The whole variable domain, remainder taken from reference TRBV9 and TRBJ2-5, is DSGVTQTPKHLITATGQRVTLRCSPRSGDLSVYWYQQSLDQGLQFLIQYYNGEERAKGNILERFSAQQFPDLHSELNLSSLELGDSALYFCASSPTWSQETQYFGPGTRLLVL.

This chain links TRBV7-6 with TRBJ2-4; no reliable D call. Germline V gives CDR1 SGHVS, CDR2 FNYEAQ. The V end was cut by 5 bases, the J end by 9 bases, with 14 bases between. The CDR3 totals 13 residues. DNA for the CDR3: TGTGCCAGCAGCCTACGGTTGGACGGCATTCAGTACTTC. It codes for CASSLRLDGIQYF.

The J gene is TRBJ2-3, the V gene TRBV28; TRBD2 might be the D (6 bases). In germline, CDR1 is MDHEN, CDR2 SYDVKM. CDR3 length: 16 residues. V was shortened by 5 bases and J by 1 base, with 16 bases between the two germline ends. The CDR3 DNA reads as TGTGCCAGCAGTACGATGGAGGGCCCCCGCACAGATACGCAGTATTTT. It specifies CASSTMEGPRTDTQYF.

The chain links TRBV7-9 to TRBJ2-5; D assignment may be TRBD1 or TRBD2 (5 bases each). The germline V and J ends were trimmed by 2 bases and 5 bases, with 18 bases remaining between them. Germline V gene lookup returns CDR1 SEHNR and CDR2 FQNEAQ (reference sequence). The CDR3 loop spans 16 amino acids. For the CDR3, the DNA is TGTGCCAGCAGCTTAAGGGACCGAGGGGATTGGGAGACCCAGTACTTC. Translated: CASSLRDRGDWETQYF.

This clonotype was found a few times. V gene TRBV18 combines with J gene TRBJ1-4, with no clear D. Trimming pared 2 bases from V and 8 bases from J, leaving 9 bases between. The CDR3 extends over 13 amino acids. Germline lookup yields CDR1 KGHSH and CDR2 LQKENI. The CDR3 sequence: CASSPDLREKLFF. In DNA, the CDR3 is TGTGCCAGCTCACCAGATTTGCGGGAAAAACTGTTTTTT.

The chain carries TRBV20-1 and TRBJ2-5; 8 positions match TRBD1. CDR3 length equals 12 residues. The junction had 6 bases not matched to a gene; V was cut back by 4 bases and J by 8 bases. Germline CDR1 DFQATT, CDR2 SNEGSKA (reference sequence). The CDR3 DNA follows: TGCAGTGCTACCGACAGGGGTGAAACCCAGTACTTC. Its protein is CSATDRGETQYF.

V usage is TRBV12-3 or TRBV12-4 and J usage is TRBJ2-3, with no clear D. The CDR3 sequence is 10 residues long. With 7 bases removed from V and 3 bases from J, the gap between germline ends came to 2 bases. CDR3 bases: TGTGCCAGCATGACAGATACGCAGTATTTT. It translates to CASMTDTQYF.

The chain uses TRBV27 and TRBJ2-1; TRBD1 matches 8 bases. CDR3 length equals 16 residues. V lost 7 bases to trimming and J lost 5 bases; unmatched junction nucleotides: 13. Germline V CDR1 and CDR2: MNHEY, SMNVEV (reference sequence). DNA of the CDR3: TGTGCCAGCACCACATGGACAGGGCCTCTAGACAATGAGCAGTTCTTC. Amino acid sequence: CASTTWTGPLDNEQFF.

The chain has TRBV6-2 or TRBV6-3 and TRBJ1-1, with D possibly TRBD1 on 5 matching bases. The length of the CDR3 is 14 residues. Trimming shortened V by 4 bases and J by 5 bases, and 14 bases separated the two germline ends. The germline gives CDR1 MNHEY, CDR2 SVGEGT. CDR3 nucleotide sequence: TGTGCCAGCAGTTCGCAGGGCATGGGAACTGAAGCTTTCTTT. It is translated as CASSSQGMGTEAFF.

This clonotype showed up many times. V and J are TRBV10-3 and TRBJ1-2; TRBD1 agrees at 8 bases. The V gene end was trimmed by 3 bases and the J gene end by 2 bases; junction bases not matched to a gene: 8. From germline, CDR1 is ENHRY and CDR2 SYGVKD. The CDR3 extends over 16 amino acids. In DNA form, the CDR3 reads TGTGCCATCAGTGATATACCGGGACAGGCAAACTATGGCTACACCTTC. It is translated as CAISDIPGQANYGYTF.

This chain connects TRBV20-1 to TRBJ2-3; the match to TRBD2 covers 9 bases. CDR3 size: 18 residues. The V and J ends lost 3 bases and 4 bases, in that order; junction bases with no gene match: 17. Germline CDR1 reads DFQATT; CDR2 reads SNEGSKA (reference sequence). The CDR3 here is CSASWSRGGLLVPDTQYF. In DNA, the CDR3 is TGCAGTGCTAGTTGGTCGCGGGGGGGCCTTCTCGTCCCAGATACGCAGTATTTT.

The chain recombines TRBV6-5 with TRBJ2-5; TRBD1 matches at 7 bases. The CDR3 runs to 15 residues. V trimming: 4 bases; J trimming: 4 bases; junction bases outside the gene matches: 9. CDR1 MNHEY and CDR2 SVGAGI come from the germline V gene. The CDR3 protein is CASSFIQGTGETQYF. The CDR3, as DNA: TGTGCCAGCAGTTTTATACAGGGGACGGGAGAGACCCAGTACTTC.

The chain combines TRBV5-1 with TRBJ1-1; weak D call: TRBD1 (5 bases). The ends were cut back, 4 bases at V and 5 bases at J, with 18 bases in the middle. This CDR3 spans 15 amino acids. Germline V CDR1 and CDR2: SGHRS, YFSETQ. CDR3 in amino acids: CASSISGAGQTEAFF. The CDR3 bases are TGCGCCAGCAGCATATCCGGGGCTGGTCAAACTGAAGCTTTCTTT. Complete variable domain (other parts from reference TRBV5-1 and TRBJ1-1): KAGVTQTPRYLIKTRGQQVTLSCSPISGHRSVSWYQQTPGQGLQFLFEYFSETQRNKGNFPGRFSGRQFSNSRSEMNVSTLELGDSALYLCASSISGAGQTEAFFGQGTRLTVV.

This clonotype was seen many times. V and J are TRBV19 and TRBJ1-1, with D possibly being TRBD1 (5 bases). The CDR3 has 16 residues. Between the trimmed V and J ends, which lost 7 bases and 4 bases, there was a span of 22 bases. Per germline, CDR1 LNHDA and CDR2 SQIVND (reference sequence). CDR3 amino acids: CASTTIHVGGVTEAFF. The CDR3 bases are TGTGCCAGTACCACGATCCACGTGGGGGGGGTCACTGAAGCTTTCTTT.

In its sample, this clonotype was seen many times. The rearrangement links TRBV5-1 to TRBJ2-1, with 8 bases aligning to TRBD1. V lost 4 bases to trimming and J lost 8 bases; unmatched junction nucleotides: 5. CDR3 length: 13 amino acids. Looked up from germline, CDR1 is SGHRS and CDR2 is YFSETQ. CDR3 nucleotides: TGCGCCAGCAGCCAAACAGGGGGTCATGAGCAGTTCTTC. Translated, it gives CASSQTGGHEQFF.

The CDR3 loop reads CASSLPYGPGDEQFF. The CDR3 DNA is TGTGCCAGCAGCTTACCCTACGGCCCAGGGGATGAGCAGTTCTTC. The chain links TRBV7-9 to TRBJ2-1; D perhaps matches TRBD1 (6 bases). The germline V gene has CDR1 SEHNR and CDR2 FQNEAQ (reference sequence). The ends were cut back, 2 bases at V and 8 bases at J, with 16 bases in the middle. CDR3 length: 15 residues.

The V gene is TRBV5-1, the J gene TRBJ2-6; 7 nucleotides match TRBD1. CDR1 and CDR2 from the germline V gene are SGHRS and YFSETQ. V dropped 3 bases and J dropped 0; count of bases not matched to a gene: 6. This CDR3 contains 17 residues. CDR3 DNA: TGCGCCAGCAGCTCGACAGGGATGAGCTCTGGGGCCAACGTCCTGACTTTC. It specifies CASSSTGMSSGANVLTF.

The V call is TRBV4-1, the J call TRBJ2-3; D not resolved. Trimming left V 0 bases short and J 8 bases short, with 9 bases between. Germline CDR1 reads MGHRA; CDR2 reads YSYEKL. The CDR3 length is 13 residues. The CDR3 sequence is CASSQDSALTQYF. CDR3 nucleotides: TGCGCCAGCAGCCAAGACTCGGCCCTTACGCAGTATTTT.

This clonotype was found a few times. J is TRBJ2-1 and V is TRBV6-5, with TRBD1 identical over 11 bases. V lost 2 bases to trimming and J lost 8 bases; unmatched junction nucleotides: 8. The germline V gene has CDR1 MNHEY and CDR2 SVGAGI. The CDR3 runs to 16 residues. For the CDR3, the DNA is TGTGCCAGCAGTTACGCCGGGACAGGGGGTGTCGATGAGCAGTTCTTC. Translation gives CASSYAGTGGVDEQFF.